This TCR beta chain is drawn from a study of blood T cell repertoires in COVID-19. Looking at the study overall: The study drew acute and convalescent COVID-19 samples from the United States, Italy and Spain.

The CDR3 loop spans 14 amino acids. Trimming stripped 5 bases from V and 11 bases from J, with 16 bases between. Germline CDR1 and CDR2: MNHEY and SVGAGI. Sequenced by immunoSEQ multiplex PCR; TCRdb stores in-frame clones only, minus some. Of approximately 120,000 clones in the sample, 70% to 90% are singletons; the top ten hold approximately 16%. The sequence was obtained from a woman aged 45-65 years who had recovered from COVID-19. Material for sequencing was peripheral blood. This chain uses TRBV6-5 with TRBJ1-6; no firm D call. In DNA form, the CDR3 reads TGTGCCAGCAGTAGGGAGGCGCGAGCACCACCCCTCCACTTT. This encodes CASSREARAPPLHF.